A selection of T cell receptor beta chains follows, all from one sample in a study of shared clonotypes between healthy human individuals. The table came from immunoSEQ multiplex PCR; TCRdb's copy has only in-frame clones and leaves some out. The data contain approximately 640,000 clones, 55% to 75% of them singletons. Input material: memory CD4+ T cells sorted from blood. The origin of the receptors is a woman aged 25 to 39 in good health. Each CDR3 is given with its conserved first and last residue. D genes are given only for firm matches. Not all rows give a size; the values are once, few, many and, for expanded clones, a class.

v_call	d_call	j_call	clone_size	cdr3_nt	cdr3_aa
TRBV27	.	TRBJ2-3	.	TGTGCCAGCAGTTTATCGAGGGGAGATACGCAGTATTTT	CASSLSRGDTQYF
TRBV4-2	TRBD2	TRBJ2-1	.	TGTGCCAGCAGCCAAGATCGGGTCACTAGCGGGAGGGGTGAGCAGTTCTTC	CASSQDRVTSGRGEQFF
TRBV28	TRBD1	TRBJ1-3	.	TGTGCCAGCAGTTTAACGACAGGGTCGGTTAGCGGAAACACCATATATTTT	CASSLTTGSVSGNTIYF
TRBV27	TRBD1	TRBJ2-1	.	TGTGCCAGCAGTCCCAGGGGGCCCTTTATCAATGAGCAGTTCTTC	CASSPRGPFINEQFF
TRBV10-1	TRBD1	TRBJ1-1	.	TGCGCAGCACGGGACAGGGAGGGAAGAGCTTTCTTT	CAARDREGRAFF
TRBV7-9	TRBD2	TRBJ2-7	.	TGTGCCAGCAGCTTAGGACTAGCGGGAGTTTATGACGAGCAGTACTTC	CASSLGLAGVYDEQYF
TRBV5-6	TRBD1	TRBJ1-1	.	TGTGCCAGCAGCTGGGACAGAGCGAGAGAAGCTTTCTTT	CASSWDRAREAFF
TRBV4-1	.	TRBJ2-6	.	TGCGCCAGCAGCCAATGGACGGTACCTGGGGCCAACGTCCTGACTTTC	CASSQWTVPGANVLTF
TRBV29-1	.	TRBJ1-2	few	TGCAGCGTTGAAGAGGCGACGAAACCTAACGGCTACACCTTC	CSVEEATKPNGYTF
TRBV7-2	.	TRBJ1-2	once	TGTGCCAGCAGCTCCAAGACGGCAACTAACTATGGCTACACCTTC	CASSSKTATNYGYTF
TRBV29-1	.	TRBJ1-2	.	TGCAGCGTGGACAGACTCACTAACTATGGCTACACCTTC	CSVDRLTNYGYTF
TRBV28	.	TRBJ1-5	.	TGTGCCAGCAGTTTATCCGCACCTCAAGCCCAGCATTTT	CASSLSAPQAQHF
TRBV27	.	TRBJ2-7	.	TGTGCCAGCAGTTCATCGGGACCCATCTACGAGCAGTACTTC	CASSSSGPIYEQYF
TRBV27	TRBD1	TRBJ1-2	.	TGTGCCAGCAGTTCTAACAGGGGAGACCGCTATGGCTACACCTTC	CASSSNRGDRYGYTF
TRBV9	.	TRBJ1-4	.	TGTGCCAGCAGCGTAGGAGGGAACCCTGGGGAAAAACTGTTTTTT	CASSVGGNPGEKLFF
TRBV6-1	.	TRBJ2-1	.	TGTGCCAGCAGTGGTTTACGGAGTGGCGAGCAGTTCTTC	CASSGLRSGEQFF
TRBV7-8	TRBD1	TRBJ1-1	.	TGTGCCAGCAGCTTAGTCAGGGGGCTGGTTGATGGCACTGAAGCTTTCTTT	CASSLVRGLVDGTEAFF
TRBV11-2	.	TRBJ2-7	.	TGTGCCAGCAGCTCCGGACTGCACGAGCAGTACTTC	CASSSGLHEQYF